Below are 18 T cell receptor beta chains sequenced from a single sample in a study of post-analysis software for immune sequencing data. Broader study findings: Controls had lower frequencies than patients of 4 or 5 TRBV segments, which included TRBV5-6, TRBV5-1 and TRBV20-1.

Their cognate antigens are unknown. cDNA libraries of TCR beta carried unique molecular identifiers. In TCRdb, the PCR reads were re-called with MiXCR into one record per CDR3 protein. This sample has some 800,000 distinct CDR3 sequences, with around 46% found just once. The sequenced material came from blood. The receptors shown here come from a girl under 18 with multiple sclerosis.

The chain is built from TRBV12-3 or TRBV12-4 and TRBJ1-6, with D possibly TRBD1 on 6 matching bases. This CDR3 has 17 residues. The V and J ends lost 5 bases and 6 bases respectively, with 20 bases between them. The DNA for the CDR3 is TGTGCCAGCAGTCGCCCTATGACAGGCACCGGTAATTCACCCCTCCACTTT. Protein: CASSRPMTGTGNSPLHF.

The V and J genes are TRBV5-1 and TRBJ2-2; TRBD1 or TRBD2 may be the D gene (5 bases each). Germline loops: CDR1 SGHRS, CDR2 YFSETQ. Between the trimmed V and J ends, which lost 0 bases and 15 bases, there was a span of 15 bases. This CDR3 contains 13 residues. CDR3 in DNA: TGCGCCAGCAGCTTGGATGCCGGGGCCAGGTTGTTTTTT. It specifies CASSLDAGARLFF.

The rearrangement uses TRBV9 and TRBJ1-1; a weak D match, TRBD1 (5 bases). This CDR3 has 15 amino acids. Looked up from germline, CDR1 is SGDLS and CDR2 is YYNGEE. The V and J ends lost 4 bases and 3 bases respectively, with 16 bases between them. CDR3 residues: CASSLRPWGDTEAFF. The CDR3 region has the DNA TGTGCCAGCAGCCTCCGCCCGTGGGGGGACACTGAAGCTTTCTTT.

CDR3 sequence (DNA): TGTGCCAGCAGCCCCCTGGAACAGGTTATAAAGCAGTTCTTC. Protein sequence: CASSPLEQVIKQFF. The chain has TRBV7-8 and TRBJ2-1; maybe TRBD1 (5 bases). The germline V gene encodes CDR1 SGHVS and CDR2 FQNEAQ. The V and J ends lost 5 bases and 11 bases respectively, with 19 bases between them. There are 14 residues in the CDR3.

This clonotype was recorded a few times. The DNA for the CDR3 is TGTGCCAGCAGTTTTACATCCGGCGCCGAGCAGTTCTTC. Its translation: CASSFTSGAEQFF. The chain couples TRBV12-3 or TRBV12-4 to TRBJ2-1; no firm D call. The length of the CDR3 is 13 residues. V was cut by 3 bases and J by 10 bases, with 13 bases left in between.

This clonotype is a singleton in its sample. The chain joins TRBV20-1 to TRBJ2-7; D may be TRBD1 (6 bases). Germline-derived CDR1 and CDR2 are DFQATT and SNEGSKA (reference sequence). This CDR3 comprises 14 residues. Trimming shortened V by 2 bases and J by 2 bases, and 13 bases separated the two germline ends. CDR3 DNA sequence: TGCAGTGCTAGACGAGGGGGTAGACCCTACGAGCAGTACTTC. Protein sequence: CSARRGGRPYEQYF.

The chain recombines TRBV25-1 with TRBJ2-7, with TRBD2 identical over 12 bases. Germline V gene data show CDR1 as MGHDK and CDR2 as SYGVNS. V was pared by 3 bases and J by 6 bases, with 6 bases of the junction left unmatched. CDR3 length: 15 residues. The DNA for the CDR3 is TGTGCCAGCAGTGATCCCACTAGCGGGAGGAGCGAGCAGTACTTC. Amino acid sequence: CASSDPTSGRSEQYF.

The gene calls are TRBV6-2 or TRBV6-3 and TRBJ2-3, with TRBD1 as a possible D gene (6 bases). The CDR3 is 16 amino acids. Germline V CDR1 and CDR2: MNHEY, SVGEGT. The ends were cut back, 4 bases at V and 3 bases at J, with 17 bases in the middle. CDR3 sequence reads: CASSSLQGAGTDTQYF. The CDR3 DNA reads TGTGCCAGCAGTTCCCTACAGGGAGCAGGTACAGATACGCAGTATTTT.

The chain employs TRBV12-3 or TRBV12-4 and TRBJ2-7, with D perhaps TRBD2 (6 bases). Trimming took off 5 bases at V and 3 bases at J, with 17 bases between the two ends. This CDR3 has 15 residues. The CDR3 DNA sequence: TGTGCCAGCAGTGGGATGAGCGGGCAGCACTACGAGCAGTACTTC. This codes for CASSGMSGQHYEQYF.

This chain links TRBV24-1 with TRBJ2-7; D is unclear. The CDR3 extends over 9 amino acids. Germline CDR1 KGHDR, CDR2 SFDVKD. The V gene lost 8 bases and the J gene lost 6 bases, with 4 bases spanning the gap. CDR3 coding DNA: TGTGCCACCAAAGGCGAGCAGTACTTC. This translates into CATKGEQYF.

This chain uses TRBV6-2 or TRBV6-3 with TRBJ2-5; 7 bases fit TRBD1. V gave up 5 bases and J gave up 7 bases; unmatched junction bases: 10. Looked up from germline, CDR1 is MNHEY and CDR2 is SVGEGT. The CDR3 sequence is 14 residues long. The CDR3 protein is CASSLTGAFGTQYF. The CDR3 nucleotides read TGTGCCAGCAGTCTCACAGGGGCATTCGGGACCCAGTACTTC.

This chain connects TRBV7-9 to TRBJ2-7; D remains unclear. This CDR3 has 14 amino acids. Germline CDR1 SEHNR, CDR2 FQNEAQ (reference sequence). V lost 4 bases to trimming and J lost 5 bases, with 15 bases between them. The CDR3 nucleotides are TGTGCCAGCAGCTCCGTGGGTTCTGGCCACGAGCAGTACTTC. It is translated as CASSSVGSGHEQYF.

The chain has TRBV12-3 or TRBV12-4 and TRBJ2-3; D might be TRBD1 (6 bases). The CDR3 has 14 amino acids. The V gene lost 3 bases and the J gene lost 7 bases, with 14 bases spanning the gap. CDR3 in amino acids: CASSFNRVGYTQYF. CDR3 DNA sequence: TGTGCCAGCAGTTTTAACAGGGTTGGATATACGCAGTATTTT.

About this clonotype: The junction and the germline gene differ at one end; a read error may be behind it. This CDR3 reads CTSSFGQGRQADQYF. The CDR3 nucleotides read TGTACCAGCAGCTTCGGACAGGGTAGGCAGGCGGACCAGTACTTC. J is TRBJ2-7 and V is TRBV13; 8 bases agree with TRBD1. The CDR3 covers 15 residues. Germline CDR1 PRHDT, CDR2 FYEKMQ (reference sequence).

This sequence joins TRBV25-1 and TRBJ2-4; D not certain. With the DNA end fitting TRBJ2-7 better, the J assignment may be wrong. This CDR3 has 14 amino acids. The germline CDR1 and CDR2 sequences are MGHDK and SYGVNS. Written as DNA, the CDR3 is TGTGCCAGCAGTGAGCACGCAAGCTCCTACGAGCAGTACTTC. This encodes CASSEHASSYEQYF.

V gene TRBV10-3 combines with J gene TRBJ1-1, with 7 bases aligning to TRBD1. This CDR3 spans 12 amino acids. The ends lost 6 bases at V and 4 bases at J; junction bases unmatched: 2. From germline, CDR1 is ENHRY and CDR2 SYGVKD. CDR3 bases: TGTGCCATCAGGCAGGGGGGCACTGAAGCTTTCTTT. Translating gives CAIRQGGTEAFF.

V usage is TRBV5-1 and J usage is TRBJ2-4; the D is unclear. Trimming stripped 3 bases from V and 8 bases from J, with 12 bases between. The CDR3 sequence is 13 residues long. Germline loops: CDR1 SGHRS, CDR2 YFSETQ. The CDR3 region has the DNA TGCGCCAGCAGCTGGCGGTCCCGGGACATTCAGTACTTC. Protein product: CASSWRSRDIQYF.

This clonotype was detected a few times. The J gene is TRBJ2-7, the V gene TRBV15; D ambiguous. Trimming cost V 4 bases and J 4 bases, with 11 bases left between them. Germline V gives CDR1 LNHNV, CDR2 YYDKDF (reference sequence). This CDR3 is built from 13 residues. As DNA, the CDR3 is TGTGCCACCAGCATTAATGTGGTATACGAGCAGTACTTC. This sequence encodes CATSINVVYEQYF.